Listed here are 9 T cell receptor beta chains from one sample, sequenced in a study of cytomegalovirus exposure and HLA in healthy donors (dated by TCRdb to 2016 to 2017). To prepare the library, the immunoSEQ multiplex PCR assay was applied. TCRdb holds this immuneACCESS table with in-frame rearrangements only. Some clones are missing; in checked studies, unresolved V genes explain under half, and the rest has no known cause. This sample lists tens of thousands of clones; about nine tenths were detected once. The top ten constitute approximately 0.99% of the sample. The sequencing input was PBMCs. These TCRs come from a man between 18 and 29 years old in good health and CMV-seronegative.

The chain carries TRBV28 and TRBJ2-7; D might be TRBD1 (6 bases). V lost 8 bases, J lost 3 bases, and 20 bases lay in between. The CDR3 is made up of 15 amino acids. Germline V gives CDR1 MDHEN, CDR2 SYDVKM. DNA of the CDR3: TGTGCCAGCCAGGGGTTGGGGCGGGCGCACTACGAGCAGTACTTC. Protein sequence: CASQGLGRAHYEQYF.

This clone was seen just once. The V gene is TRBV9, the J gene TRBJ2-7, with 7 bases matching TRBD1. Germline V gives CDR1 SGDLS, CDR2 YYNGEE. Trimming took 3 bases from V and 1 from J; bases not matched to a gene: 4. The CDR3 runs 14 residues. As DNA, the CDR3 is TGTGCCAGCAGCGAGGGACAGATGTCCTACGAGCAGTACTTC. Residues: CASSEGQMSYEQYF.

The V and J genes are TRBV27 and TRBJ1-5; D may be TRBD1 (5 bases). This CDR3 has 14 residues. Trimming stripped 6 bases from V and 2 bases from J, with 11 bases between. CDR1 is MNHEY, CDR2 SMNVEV, per germline (reference sequence). Here the CDR3 reads CASRQDFGNQPQHF. The CDR3 DNA follows: TGTGCCAGCAGACAGGATTTCGGCAATCAGCCCCAGCATTTT.

This chain links TRBV29-1 with TRBJ2-1, with D uncertain. Germline CDR1 is SQVTM and CDR2 is ANQGSEA. V lost 4 bases and J 5 bases, leaving 15 bases between the germline ends. The CDR3 totals 14 residues. The DNA for the CDR3 is TGCAGCGTTGGCGGTGATCGTGCGAACAATGAGCAGTTCTTC. As protein: CSVGGDRANNEQFF.

J is TRBJ2-7 and V is TRBV4-3; 11 bases map to TRBD1. J lost 4 bases, V lost 0 bases, and 8 bases had no gene match. Germline V gives CDR1 LGHNA, CDR2 YSLEER. This CDR3 spans 17 amino acids. The CDR3 loop reads CASSQEEPGQGVYEQYF. The CDR3 coding sequence is TGCGCCAGCAGCCAAGAAGAGCCGGGACAGGGGGTTTACGAGCAGTACTTC.

The V and J genes are TRBV5-1 and TRBJ2-1, with D maybe TRBD2 (6 bases). Trimming shortened V by 5 bases and J by 7 bases, and 16 bases separated the two germline ends. Germline V lookup: CDR1 SGHRS, CDR2 YFSETQ. The CDR3 has 14 amino acids. The CDR3 region is CASSNGGDPNEQFF. The CDR3 DNA follows: TGCGCCAGCAGTAACGGGGGAGACCCTAATGAGCAGTTCTTC.

The chain links TRBV27 to TRBJ1-1; D gene uncertain. Germline CDR1 is MNHEY and CDR2 is SMNVEV (reference sequence). The V end was cut by 6 bases, the J end by 1 base, with 6 bases between. The CDR3 has 12 residues. This CDR3 is CASRRWNTEAFF. The CDR3 DNA sequence: TGTGCCAGCAGGCGCTGGAACACTGAAGCTTTCTTT.

The chain joins TRBV5-1 to TRBJ2-7; possibly TRBD2 for D (6 bases). CDR1 and CDR2 (germline): SGHRS, YFSETQ. The CDR3 runs to 15 residues. The V end lost 1 base, the J end lost 3 bases, and 14 bases lay between the germline ends. Here the CDR3 reads CASSLMSGVNYEQYF. CDR3 sequence (DNA): TGCGCCAGCAGCTTGATGTCGGGGGTAAACTACGAGCAGTACTTC.

This chain links TRBV29-1 with TRBJ1-1, with 9 bases identical to TRBD1. Trimming at V came to 6 bases and at J to 6 bases, leaving 11 bases not matched to a gene. The CDR3 sequence is 14 residues long. Germline assignment: CDR1 SQVTM and CDR2 ANQGSEA. The chain's CDR3 is CSVRTGQGVAEAFF. The CDR3 bases are TGCAGCGTCCGAACGGGACAGGGAGTCGCTGAAGCTTTCTTT.